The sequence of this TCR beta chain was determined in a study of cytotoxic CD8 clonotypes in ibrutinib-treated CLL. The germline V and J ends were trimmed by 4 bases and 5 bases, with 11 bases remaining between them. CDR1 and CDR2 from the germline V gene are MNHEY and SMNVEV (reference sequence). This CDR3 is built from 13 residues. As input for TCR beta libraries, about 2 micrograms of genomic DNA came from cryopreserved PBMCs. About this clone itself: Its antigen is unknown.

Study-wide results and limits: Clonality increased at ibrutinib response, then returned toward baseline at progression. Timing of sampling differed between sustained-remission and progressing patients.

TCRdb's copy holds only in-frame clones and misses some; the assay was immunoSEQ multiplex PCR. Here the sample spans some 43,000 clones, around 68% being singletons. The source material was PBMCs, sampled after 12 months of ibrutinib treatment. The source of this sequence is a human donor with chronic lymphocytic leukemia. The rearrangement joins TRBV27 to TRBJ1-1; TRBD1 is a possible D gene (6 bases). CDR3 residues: CASSWGAETEAFF. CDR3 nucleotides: TGTGCCAGCAGTTGGGGGGCGGAAACTGAAGCTTTCTTT.